A single T cell receptor beta chain is shown here with its context. These data originate in a study of blood T cell repertoires in COVID-19. Overall study context: The United States, Italy and Spain were the sources of the acute and convalescent COVID-19 samples. From T cells, B-cell-depleted T cells, or PBMCs came the material, which was cDNA or gDNA.

Per the original data handling: The assay estimated nucleated cells by amplifying reference gene primers. The repertoire was sequenced with immunoSEQ multiplex PCR; TCRdb's copy has only in-frame clones and lacks some. V and J calls and clone size come straight from that table; D and trimming were deduced from the DNA. The repertoire holds roughly 330,000 clones, with around 89% as singletons. Trimming cost V 4 bases and J 1 base; bases outside gene matches: 2. Per germline, CDR1 SGHVS and CDR2 FQNEAQ. The CDR3 is 15 amino acids. The sequence was collected from a man aged 18 to 35 who had recovered from COVID-19. Sequencing was carried out using peripheral blood. This chain uses TRBV7-8 with TRBJ2-2; 8 nucleotides match TRBD1. CDR3: CASSSGTGNTGELFF. DNA for the CDR3: TGTGCCAGCAGCTCCGGGACAGGGAACACCGGGGAGCTGTTTTTT.